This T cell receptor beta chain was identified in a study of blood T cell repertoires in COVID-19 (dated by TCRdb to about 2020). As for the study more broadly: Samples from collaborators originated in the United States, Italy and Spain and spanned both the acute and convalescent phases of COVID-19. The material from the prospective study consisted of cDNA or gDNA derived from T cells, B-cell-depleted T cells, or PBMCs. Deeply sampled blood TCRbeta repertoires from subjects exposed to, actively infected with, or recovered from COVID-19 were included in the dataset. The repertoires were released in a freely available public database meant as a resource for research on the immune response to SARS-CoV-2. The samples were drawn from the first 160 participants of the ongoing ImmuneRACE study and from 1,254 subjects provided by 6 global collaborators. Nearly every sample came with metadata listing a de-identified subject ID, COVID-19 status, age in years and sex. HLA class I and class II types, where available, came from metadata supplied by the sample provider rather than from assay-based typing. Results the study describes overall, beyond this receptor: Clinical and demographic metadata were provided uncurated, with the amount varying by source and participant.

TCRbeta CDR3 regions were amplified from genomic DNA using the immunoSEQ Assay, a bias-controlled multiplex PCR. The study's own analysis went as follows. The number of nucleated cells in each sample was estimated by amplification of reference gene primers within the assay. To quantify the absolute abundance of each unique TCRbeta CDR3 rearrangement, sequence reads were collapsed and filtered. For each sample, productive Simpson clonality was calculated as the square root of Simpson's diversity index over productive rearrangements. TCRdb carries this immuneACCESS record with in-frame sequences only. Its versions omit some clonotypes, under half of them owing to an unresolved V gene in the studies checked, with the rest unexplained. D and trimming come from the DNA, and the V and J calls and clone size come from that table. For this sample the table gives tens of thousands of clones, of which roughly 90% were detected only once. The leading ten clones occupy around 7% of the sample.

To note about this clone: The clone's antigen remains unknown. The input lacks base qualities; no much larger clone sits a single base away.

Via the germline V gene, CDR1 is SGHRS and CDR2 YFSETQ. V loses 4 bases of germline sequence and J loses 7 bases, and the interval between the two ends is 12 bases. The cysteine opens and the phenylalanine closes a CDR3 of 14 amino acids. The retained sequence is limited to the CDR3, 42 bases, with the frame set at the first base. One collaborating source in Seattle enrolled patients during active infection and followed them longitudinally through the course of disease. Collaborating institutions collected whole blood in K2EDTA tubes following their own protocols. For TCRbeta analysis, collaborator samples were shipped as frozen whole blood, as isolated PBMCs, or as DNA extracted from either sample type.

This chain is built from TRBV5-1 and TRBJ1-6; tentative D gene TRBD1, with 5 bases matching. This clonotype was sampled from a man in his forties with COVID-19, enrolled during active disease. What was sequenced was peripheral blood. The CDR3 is CASSLGAGNSPLHF. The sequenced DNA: TGCGCCAGCAGCCTTGGGGCAGGGAATTCACCCCTCCACTTT.